What follows is one T cell receptor (beta chain) and its context. Some clones are missing from TCRdb's copy, which holds only in-frame ones; the method was immunoSEQ multiplex PCR. The table includes hundreds of thousands of clones, roughly 90% detected once. The entry originates in a study of Ad26.COV2.S vaccination and SARS-CoV-2 variants. About the study: COV1001, an Ad26.COV2.S trial, supplied this vaccine-arm donor. Participants got Ad26.COV2.S intramuscularly, once or twice 56 days apart.

Sample treatment: about 20 received Ad26.COV2.S at low or high dose, single or two shots; a few received placebo; per-sample allocation not given. Specimens were obtained on day 63 following the first vaccine or placebo injection. The germline V gene has CDR1 SGDLS and CDR2 YYNGEE. V was cut by 1 base and J by 0 bases, with 4 bases left in between. The CDR3 is 14 residues long. The V gene is TRBV9, the J gene TRBJ2-2; D is unresolved. The clonotype comes from a person between 18 and 60 years old who received the Ad26.COV2.S COVID-19 vaccine or a placebo. The input for sequencing was peripheral blood, taken in a trial of Ad26.COV2.S vaccine versus placebo. The CDR3 here is CASSVSANTGELFF. The CDR3 DNA reads as TGTGCCAGCAGCGTATCGGCGAACACCGGGGAGCTGTTTTTT.